Only one count was recorded for the clone carrying this T cell receptor (beta chain). The data belong to a study of blood T cell repertoires in COVID-19. Study-level information: COVID-19 samples from acute and convalescent phases originated in the United States, Italy and Spain. Sources were T cells, B-cell-depleted T cells, or PBMCs; the material itself was cDNA or gDNA.

The CDR3 runs to 16 residues. The germline V gene has CDR1 SEHNR and CDR2 FQNEAQ (reference sequence). V lost 5 bases, J lost 5 bases, and 21 bases lay in between. Authors' methods: Reference gene primer amplification gave nucleated cell count estimates. The repertoire was sequenced with immunoSEQ multiplex PCR; TCRdb's copy has only in-frame clones and lacks some. D and trimming come from the DNA, and the V and J calls and clone size come from that table. The table includes approximately 250,000 clones, roughly 85% detected once. Specimen: peripheral blood. This clonotype was obtained from a man in his forties with acute or convalescent COVID-19. The gene calls are TRBV7-9 and TRBJ1-1; D is perhaps TRBD1 (6 bases). The CDR3 DNA sequence: TGTGCCAGCAGCCGACAAATATCACAGGGAGGGACTGAAGCTTTCTTT. Protein: CASSRQISQGGTEAFF.